Below, 6 T cell receptor beta chains from the same sample are listed, as sequenced in a study of beta chain features in type 1 diabetes. Overall study results and limits: A moderate, significant TCRB CDR3 shortening appeared in type 1 diabetes across four CD4+ subsets.

Their antigen targets remain unknown. The sequenced template was cDNA made from the entire isolated RNA. The data were produced by immunoSEQ multiplex PCR, yet TCRdb's version contains in-frame clones alone and is incomplete. This sample has approximately 730,000 clones, with about an eighth found just once. Sequences were obtained from naive CD4+ T cells from blood. The receptor source for this set is a man aged 18 to 30 with type 1 diabetes.

This clone was counted between two and nine times. The J gene is TRBJ2-3, the V gene TRBV9; 11 positions match TRBD2. Looked up from germline, CDR1 is SGDLS and CDR2 is YYNGEE. The length of the CDR3 is 15 residues. Trimming cost V 3 bases and J 2 bases; bases outside gene matches: 2. CDR3 in DNA: TGTGCCAGCAGCGGTAGCGGGGGGGCCACAGATACGCAGTATTTT. It translates to CASSGSGGATDTQYF.

This clone was seen a handful of times. The chain carries TRBV18 and TRBJ1-1, with D unclear. Germline CDR1 reads KGHSH; CDR2 reads LQKENI. Trimming took 2 bases from V and 2 from J, leaving 9 bases between them. CDR3 length: 14 amino acids. CDR3 coding DNA: TGTGCCAGCTCACCAACTAAACTTAACACTGAAGCTTTCTTT. Its translation is CASSPTKLNTEAFF.

The sample holds a few counts of this clone. This chain uses TRBV5-1 with TRBJ2-6; D is undetermined. CDR3 size: 15 residues. CDR1 SGHRS and CDR2 YFSETQ come from the germline V gene. The ends were cut back, 4 bases at V and 2 bases at J, with 10 bases in the middle. CDR3 bases: TGCGCCAGCAGCGGGATTGGGGCTGGGGCCAACGTCCTGACTTTC. Translated: CASSGIGAGANVLTF.

This clone was seen a handful of times. CDR3 region: CASGLAGQGDTEAFF. In DNA form, the CDR3 reads TGTGCTAGTGGTTTGGCAGGACAGGGAGACACTGAAGCTTTCTTT. The V gene is TRBV12-5, the J gene TRBJ1-1, with TRBD1 matching over 8 bases. CDR1 and CDR2 from the germline V gene are LGHNT and FRNRAP. V was clipped by 1 base and J by 3 bases; unmatched bases: 4. The CDR3 extends over 15 amino acids. The whole variable domain, remainder taken from reference TRBV12-5 and TRBJ1-1, is DARVTQTPRHKVTEMGQEVTMRCQPILGHNTVFWYRQTMMQGLELLAYFRNRAPLDDSGMPKDRFSAEMPDATLATLKIQPSEPRDSAVYFCASGLAGQGDTEAFFGQGTRLTVV.

The genes are TRBV7-3 and TRBJ2-1; D is unresolved. Looked up from germline, CDR1 is SGHTA and CDR2 is FQGTGA. The CDR3 runs to 14 residues. The V and J ends lost 4 bases and 0 bases respectively, with 7 bases between them. CDR3 sequence: CASSSSGSYNEQFF. As DNA, the CDR3 is TGTGCCAGCAGCTCCTCCGGCTCCTACAATGAGCAGTTCTTC. Together with reference TRBV7-3 and TRBJ2-1, the CDR3 gives the full variable domain: GAGVSQTPSNKVTEKGKYVELRCDPISGHTALYWYRQSLGQGPEFLIYFQGTGAADDSGLPNDRFFAVRPEGSVSTLKIQRTERGDSAVYLCASSSSGSYNEQFFGPGTRLTVL.

The chain combines TRBV7-9 with TRBJ1-2; unclear D gene. Germline V gene sequence: CDR1 SEHNR, CDR2 FQNEAQ (reference sequence). The CDR3 contains 13 residues. V lost 5 bases to trimming and J lost 4 bases, with 11 bases between them. The CDR3 sequence: CASSPLTGYGYTF. CDR3 DNA sequence: TGTGCCAGCAGCCCCCTGACGGGCTATGGCTACACCTTC.